This T cell receptor (beta chain) was recorded in a study of blood T cell repertoires in COVID-19. About the research overall: Collection of acute and convalescent COVID-19 samples took place in the United States, Italy and Spain. T cells, B-cell-depleted T cells, or PBMCs provided the cDNA or gDNA that served as material.

Authors' methods: Researchers report that nucleated cell counts were estimated from reference gene primer amplification. The repertoire was sequenced with immunoSEQ multiplex PCR; TCRdb's copy has only in-frame clones and lacks some. From that table come the V and J calls and clone size; the DNA was used to work out D and trimming. The data hold around 68,000 clones, with 85% to 90% observed a single time. The V end was cut by 2 bases, the J end by 7 bases, with 6 bases between. The CDR3 has 12 amino acids. Germline values: CDR1 MNHEY, CDR2 SVGEGT. This TCR was recovered from a man older than 75 with acute or convalescent COVID-19. This sequence joins TRBV6-2 or TRBV6-3 and TRBJ1-5, with no clear D. The source material was peripheral blood. In DNA, the CDR3 is TGTGCCAGCAGTTACCCTCCCCAGCCCCAGCATTTT. It is translated as CASSYPPQPQHF.